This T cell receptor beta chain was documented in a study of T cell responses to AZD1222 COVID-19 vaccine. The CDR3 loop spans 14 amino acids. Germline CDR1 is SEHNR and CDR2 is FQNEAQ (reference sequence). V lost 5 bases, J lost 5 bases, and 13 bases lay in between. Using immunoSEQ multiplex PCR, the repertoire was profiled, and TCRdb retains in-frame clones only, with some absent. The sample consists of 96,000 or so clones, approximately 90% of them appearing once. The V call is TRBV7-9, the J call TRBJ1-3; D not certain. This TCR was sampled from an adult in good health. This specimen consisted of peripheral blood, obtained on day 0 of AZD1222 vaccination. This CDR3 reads CASSAPGTRNTIYF. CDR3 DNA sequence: TGTGCCAGCAGCGCCCCCGGAACTAGAAACACCATATATTTT.